A single sample is the source of the 32 T cell receptor beta chains below, sequenced in a study of CD8 T cells in Susac syndrome. Reverse transcription of about 0.5 to 1 ug RNA was performed with random hexamers. TCRdb processed the immunoSEQ multiplex PCR reads anew with MiXCR; each CDR3 protein has one entry. The data contain 65,000 to 100,000 distinct CDR3 sequences, about 96% of them singletons. What was sequenced was CD8+ T cells from PBMCs. These receptors all stem from a human donor with Susac syndrome.

The CDR3 sequence: CASGEVGGYTF. CDR3 coding DNA: TGTGCCAGCGGAGAGGTTGGTGGCTACACCTTC. The V call is TRBV9, the J call TRBJ1-2, with D hard to call. The germline gives CDR1 SGDLS, CDR2 YYNGEE. Trimming took off 7 bases at V and 7 bases at J, with 11 bases between the two ends. This CDR3 comprises 11 residues.

V usage is TRBV30 and J usage is TRBJ2-7; D may be TRBD1 (6 bases). The CDR3 spans 13 residues. V lost 0 bases and J lost 3, with 9 bases in between. Germline CDR1 is GTSNPN and CDR2 is SVGIG (reference sequence). CDR3: CAWSVGQFYEQYF. The CDR3 DNA reads TGTGCCTGGAGTGTCGGACAGTTCTACGAGCAGTACTTC.

The V gene is TRBV4-1, the J gene TRBJ2-5; 7 positions match TRBD2. The V and J ends lost 4 bases and 5 bases, in that order; junction bases with no gene match: 13. Germline V gene data show CDR1 as MGHRA and CDR2 as YSYEKL. This CDR3 has 16 residues. The CDR3 sequence: CASSPGRGVVFETQYF. The DNA of the CDR3 is TGCGCCAGCAGCCCAGGGAGGGGCGTTGTATTTGAGACCCAGTACTTC.

This clonotype was detected once. The chain has TRBV20-1 and TRBJ2-7; D may match TRBD1 or TRBD2 (6 bases each). The length of the CDR3 is 16 residues. The V gene's germline CDR1 is DFQATT and CDR2 SNEGSKA (reference sequence). V lost 3 bases, J lost 0 bases, and 18 bases lay in between. The CDR3 spells CSARLRGVGGSYEQYF. The CDR3 bases are TGCAGTGCTAGGTTAAGGGGGGTGGGAGGCTCCTACGAGCAGTACTTC.

V usage is TRBV7-6 and J usage is TRBJ2-2; D not certain. The CDR3 runs 16 residues. Per the germline V gene, CDR1 is SGHVS and CDR2 is FNYEAQ. V dropped 0 bases and J dropped 0 bases, with 8 bases sitting between them. The CDR3 DNA reads as TGTGCCAGCAGCTTAGCGCTCGGGTCGAACACCGGGGAGCTGTTTTTT. Translating gives CASSLALGSNTGELFF. Full variable domain (remainder filled in from reference TRBV7-6 and TRBJ2-2): GAGVSQSPRYKVTKRGQDVALRCDPISGHVSLYWYRQALGQGPEFLTYFNYEAQQDKSGLPNDRFSAERPEGSISTLTIQRTEQRDSAMYRCASSLALGSNTGELFFGEGSRLTVL.

This chain links TRBV28 with TRBJ2-1; no firm D call. CDR3 length: 12 residues. Trimming removed 4 bases from V and 6 bases from J, with 7 bases in between. The germline gives CDR1 MDHEN, CDR2 SYDVKM. The DNA for the CDR3 is TGTGCCAGCAGTTCTCAGAGCAATGAGCAGTTCTTC. Its translation is CASSSQSNEQFF.

This clonotype was detected only once. The chain recombines TRBV27 with TRBJ2-7, with TRBD2 as a possible D gene (5 bases). V was cut by 8 bases and J by 2 bases, with 16 bases left in between. The CDR3 is 14 residues long. Germline-derived CDR1 and CDR2 are MNHEY and SMNVEV (reference sequence). The CDR3 DNA sequence: TGTGCCAGCCGCGGGCAGCTAGATACCTACGAGCAGTACTTC. Amino acids: CASRGQLDTYEQYF.

The V call is TRBV5-1, the J call TRBJ1-1; 7 bases align to TRBD1. This CDR3 contains 14 residues. V lost 4 bases, J lost 7 bases, and 10 bases stayed unmatched. The germline V gene encodes CDR1 SGHRS and CDR2 YFSETQ. CDR3 bases: TGCGCCAGCAGCCCCGTCGCGTGGACAGGTGAAGCTTTCTTT. This gives the protein CASSPVAWTGEAFF.

The chain combines TRBV30 with TRBJ2-7; TRBD1 aligns across 7 bases. The J segment lost 2 bases and the V segment lost 2 bases, leaving 12 bases of the junction unmatched. The germline V gene encodes CDR1 GTSNPN and CDR2 SVGIG (reference sequence). The CDR3 runs 16 residues. The CDR3 DNA reads as TGTGCCTGGAGTTCTCCATCAGGGGACAGCCCCTACGAGCAGTACTTC. It encodes CAWSSPSGDSPYEQYF.

The chain employs TRBV20-1 and TRBJ2-7, with D tentatively TRBD2 (5 bases). Trimming stripped 0 bases from V and 3 bases from J, with 15 bases between. Germline lookup yields CDR1 DFQATT and CDR2 SNEGSKA (reference sequence). The CDR3 is 15 residues long. CDR3 sequence reads: CSARDEGAVYYEQYF. In nucleotides, the CDR3 is TGCAGTGCTAGAGATGAGGGAGCGGTGTACTACGAGCAGTACTTC.

In nucleotides, the CDR3 is TGTGCCAGCAGCGCGGGCTGGGGCTCGGGTGATGAAGCTTTCTTT. Amino acids: CASSAGWGSGDEAFF. The rearrangement joins TRBV7-3 to TRBJ1-1; TRBD1 might be the D (5 bases). Germline V gene sequence: CDR1 SGHTA, CDR2 FQGTGA. This CDR3 is built from 15 residues. V lost 5 bases, J lost 7 bases, and 20 bases lay in between.

This rearrangement joins TRBV27 to TRBJ1-5; 9 bases line up with TRBD1. Germline CDR1 reads MNHEY; CDR2 reads SMNVEV (reference sequence). V gave up 4 bases and J gave up 5 bases; unmatched junction bases: 3. This CDR3 is 14 amino acids long. This chain's CDR3 is CASSSGDRDQPQHF. Here the CDR3 DNA reads TGTGCCAGCAGTTCAGGGGACAGGGATCAGCCCCAGCATTTT.

Worth noting for this clonotype: At one boundary the junction diverges from the germline segment, which might be a read error. The chain's CDR3 is CAGTGSHF. The CDR3 nucleotides read TGTGCCGGGACAGGGTCGCACTTC. The chain is built from TRBV5-8 and TRBJ2-5; 9 nucleotides match TRBD1. Looked up from germline, CDR1 is SGHTS and CDR2 is YDEGEE. There are 8 residues in the CDR3.

This clonotype was observed once. The V call is TRBV7-9, the J call TRBJ2-1; D not resolved. This CDR3 is built from 14 residues. The germline V gene has CDR1 SEHNR and CDR2 FQNEAQ (reference sequence). V lost 4 bases, J lost 6 bases, and 13 bases lay in between. The CDR3 is CASSSILLGNEQFF. The CDR3, as DNA: TGTGCCAGCAGCTCGATTCTTCTAGGCAATGAGCAGTTCTTC.

This sequence joins TRBV30 and TRBJ1-3; D is unclear. Germline V lookup: CDR1 GTSNPN, CDR2 SVGIG (reference sequence). The CDR3 runs to 13 residues. The germline V and J ends were trimmed by 4 bases and 3 bases, with 10 bases remaining between them. Here the CDR3 reads CAWTVENGNTIYF. CDR3 in DNA: TGTGCCTGGACGGTGGAGAATGGAAACACCATATATTTT.

V usage is TRBV30 and J usage is TRBJ1-3; D remains ambiguous. Trimming removed 2 bases from V and 0 bases from J, with 5 bases in between. Germline V gene lookup returns CDR1 GTSNPN and CDR2 SVGIG (reference sequence). This CDR3 has 13 amino acids. CDR3 coding DNA: TGTGCCTGGAGTTGGGGCTCTGGAAACACCATATATTTT. Translation gives CAWSWGSGNTIYF.

V is TRBV6-2 or TRBV6-3 and J is TRBJ2-4; D could derive from TRBD1 or TRBD2 (5 bases each). CDR1 is MNHEY, CDR2 SVGEGT, per germline. CDR3 length: 15 residues. The V end lost 3 bases, the J end lost 6 bases, and 15 bases lay between the germline ends. CDR3 sequence: CASSYSGPGGNIQYF. For the CDR3, the DNA is TGTGCCAGCAGTTATTCGGGTCCTGGGGGAAACATTCAGTACTTC.

The chain joins TRBV5-6 to TRBJ2-7; 7 nucleotides align to TRBD2. V lost 2 bases, J lost 2 bases, and 1 base stayed unmatched. This CDR3 comprises 13 residues. Germline assignment: CDR1 SGHDT and CDR2 YYEEEE. CDR3 sequence reads: CASSLAGTYEQYF. CDR3 in DNA: TGTGCCAGCAGCTTAGCGGGAACCTACGAGCAGTACTTC.

The chain couples TRBV20-1 to TRBJ2-1; 8 bases line up with TRBD1. This CDR3 region has 15 residues. Unmatched junction bases numbered 4, after V lost 1 base and J lost 2 bases. Germline V gives CDR1 DFQATT, CDR2 SNEGSKA (reference sequence). CDR3: CSARARQGPYNEQFF. The CDR3 coding sequence is TGCAGTGCTAGAGCCAGACAGGGGCCCTACAATGAGCAGTTCTTC.

CDR3 protein: CASSSLELNEQFF. CDR3 DNA: TGTGCCAGCAGCTCCCTCGAGCTGAATGAGCAGTTCTTC. This sequence joins TRBV7-2 and TRBJ2-1, with unresolved D. Trimming took 4 bases from V and 7 from J, leaving 11 bases between them. Germline assignment: CDR1 SGHTA and CDR2 FQGNSA. The CDR3 has 13 residues.

The rearrangement uses TRBV29-1 and TRBJ2-7; TRBD1 matches at 7 bases. The CDR3 is 13 amino acids. Trimming cost V 5 bases and J 2 bases; bases outside gene matches: 6. Germline assignment: CDR1 SQVTM and CDR2 ANQGSEA. The CDR3 DNA sequence: TGCAGCGTTTTAAGGGGACAGACCTACGAGCAGTACTTC. Translating it yields CSVLRGQTYEQYF.

V gene TRBV20-1 combines with J gene TRBJ2-7, with D possibly TRBD1 on 5 matching bases. V was clipped by 6 bases and J by 0 bases, with 15 bases between them. This CDR3 spans 14 amino acids. In germline, CDR1 is DFQATT, CDR2 SNEGSKA (reference sequence). The CDR3 region is CSAVGQSSSYEQYF. The CDR3 bases are TGCAGTGCCGTAGGACAAAGCAGCTCCTACGAGCAGTACTTC.

The chain is built from TRBV24-1 and TRBJ2-1; D is unclear. The CDR3 runs to 12 residues. Per the germline V gene, CDR1 is KGHDR and CDR2 is SFDVKD. With 3 bases removed from V and 8 bases from J, the gap between germline ends came to 7 bases. The chain's CDR3 is CATSDAGDEQFF. CDR3 nucleotide sequence: TGTGCCACCAGTGATGCTGGGGATGAGCAGTTCTTC.

This chain uses TRBV3-1 with TRBJ1-3; the D is unclear. The V gene lost 4 bases and the J gene lost 0 bases, with 13 bases spanning the gap. In germline, CDR1 is LGHDT, CDR2 YNNKEL (reference sequence). The CDR3 runs to 16 residues. The CDR3 loop reads CASSPRWEFSGNTIYF. The CDR3 DNA sequence: TGTGCCAGCAGCCCACGGTGGGAGTTCTCTGGAAACACCATATATTTT.

The V and J genes are TRBV20-1 and TRBJ2-1; 14 bases are shared with TRBD2. CDR1 is DFQATT, CDR2 SNEGSKA, per germline (reference sequence). CDR3 length equals 19 residues. Trimming removed 6 bases from V and 3 bases from J; junction bases left unmatched: 16. The CDR3 region has the DNA TGCAGTGCCAGAAGACCGGGACTAGCGGGAGTCCTCTACTACAATGAGCAGTTCTTC. Its translation: CSARRPGLAGVLYYNEQFF.

V and J are TRBV7-9 and TRBJ2-7; no reliable D call. This CDR3 comprises 12 residues. Germline values: CDR1 SEHNR, CDR2 FQNEAQ (reference sequence). Deletions cut 2 bases from V and 0 bases from J, with 2 bases between. CDR3 loop: CASSLSSYEQYV. In DNA form, the CDR3 reads TGTGCCAGCAGCTTAAGCTCCTACGAGCAGTACGTC.

This clonotype has only one observation. V is TRBV7-2 and J is TRBJ1-2; TRBD1 is a possible D gene (6 bases). The V gene lost 2 bases and the J gene lost 3 bases, with 10 bases spanning the gap. The CDR3 spans 14 residues. The V gene's germline CDR1 is SGHTA and CDR2 FQGNSA. Here the CDR3 reads CASSLFSGDYGYTF. The DNA of the CDR3 is TGTGCCAGCAGCTTATTCTCAGGGGACTATGGCTACACCTTC.

The chain carries TRBV4-3 and TRBJ1-4, with D perhaps matching TRBD1 (6 bases). V was pared by 0 bases and J by 4 bases, with 15 bases between. The CDR3 is made up of 17 amino acids. In germline, CDR1 is LGHNA, CDR2 YSLEER. CDR3 sequence reads: CASSQELRGNLNEKLFF. In DNA form, the CDR3 reads TGCGCCAGCAGCCAAGAACTCAGGGGAAACCTTAATGAAAAACTGTTTTTT.

This chain uses TRBV7-2 with TRBJ2-7, with D possibly matching TRBD2 (5 bases). The V and J ends lost 1 base and 4 bases respectively, with 14 bases between them. Germline CDR1 SGHTA, CDR2 FQGNSA. This CDR3 has 15 residues. The CDR3 region is CASSLVGGDGYEQYF. The CDR3 bases are TGTGCCAGCAGCTTAGTAGGAGGAGACGGGTACGAGCAGTACTTC.

This clonotype was seen more than once but under ten times. The chain uses TRBV12-3 or TRBV12-4 and TRBJ1-1, with unresolved D. This CDR3 is built from 14 residues. V lost 6 bases and J lost 2, with 13 bases in between. The CDR3 DNA reads TGTGCCAGCAGCCCGGGTCGATTAAACACTGAAGCTTTCTTT. Encoded protein: CASSPGRLNTEAFF.

This clonotype was counted a single time. The genes are TRBV28 and TRBJ1-1; no clear D gene. From germline, CDR1 is MDHEN and CDR2 SYDVKM. The CDR3 has 18 residues. Trimming left V 8 bases short and J 0 bases short, with 25 bases between. The CDR3, as DNA: TGTGCCAGCTTCTCTGCTTTTCTGAAAGGACGGTTGAACACTGAAGCTTTCTTT. Encoded protein: CASFSAFLKGRLNTEAFF.

V and J are TRBV14 and TRBJ2-5; TRBD1 might be the D (6 bases). V was shortened by 4 bases and J by 4 bases, with 10 bases between the two germline ends. Germline loops: CDR1 SGHDN, CDR2 FVKESK. CDR3 length equals 13 residues. The CDR3 DNA sequence: TGTGCCAGCAGCCTACAGGGACCAGAGACCCAGTACTTC. It encodes CASSLQGPETQYF.